Presented here are 4 T cell receptor beta chains from one specimen sequenced in a study of blood T cell repertoires in COVID-19. Here immunoSEQ multiplex PCR was the method, and the copy in TCRdb shows in-frame clones only, minus some. The table includes more than 300,000 clones, 90% detected once. The specimen sequenced was PBMCs or T cells enriched from blood (not recorded which). All receptors come from a woman aged 30 to 39 who had been exposed to COVID-19.

V gene TRBV3-1 (or the pseudogene TRBV3-2) combines with J gene TRBJ2-7; 8 bases are a match to TRBD1. The CDR3 sequence is 18 residues long. Unmatched junction bases numbered 11, after V lost 1 base and J lost 0 bases. The germline V gene has CDR1 LGHDT and CDR2 YNNKEL (reference sequence). The CDR3, as DNA: TGTGCCAGCAGCCAAGCTCGGGGAAGACAGGGGTTCTCCTACGAGCAGTACTTC. Translation: CASSQARGRQGFSYEQYF.

The CDR3 bases are TGTGCCAGCAGAGCTATCAGGGGGCCCTACTATGGCTACACCTTC. This sequence encodes CASRAIRGPYYGYTF. V gene TRBV6-5 combines with J gene TRBJ1-2; TRBD1 matches at 8 bases. After removal of 6 bases from V and 3 bases from J, the junction contained 9 bases not matched to a gene. This CDR3 has 15 residues. Per the germline V gene, CDR1 is MNHEY and CDR2 is SVGAGI.

The rearrangement links TRBV19 to TRBJ1-4; 8 positions match TRBD1. The CDR3 loop spans 14 amino acids. Looked up from germline, CDR1 is LNHDA and CDR2 is SQIVND (reference sequence). Here the CDR3 reads CATQMDRVNEKLFF. The CDR3 DNA sequence: TGTGCTACTCAAATGGACAGGGTGAACGAAAAACTGTTTTTT.

The chain is built from TRBV5-6 and TRBJ1-1; D unclear. V lost 3 bases and J lost 0, with 6 bases in between. Germline V gives CDR1 SGHDT, CDR2 YYEEEE. This CDR3 contains 13 residues. The CDR3 sequence: CASSSTMNTEAFF. CDR3 sequence (DNA): TGTGCCAGCAGCTCTACCATGAACACTGAAGCTTTCTTT.